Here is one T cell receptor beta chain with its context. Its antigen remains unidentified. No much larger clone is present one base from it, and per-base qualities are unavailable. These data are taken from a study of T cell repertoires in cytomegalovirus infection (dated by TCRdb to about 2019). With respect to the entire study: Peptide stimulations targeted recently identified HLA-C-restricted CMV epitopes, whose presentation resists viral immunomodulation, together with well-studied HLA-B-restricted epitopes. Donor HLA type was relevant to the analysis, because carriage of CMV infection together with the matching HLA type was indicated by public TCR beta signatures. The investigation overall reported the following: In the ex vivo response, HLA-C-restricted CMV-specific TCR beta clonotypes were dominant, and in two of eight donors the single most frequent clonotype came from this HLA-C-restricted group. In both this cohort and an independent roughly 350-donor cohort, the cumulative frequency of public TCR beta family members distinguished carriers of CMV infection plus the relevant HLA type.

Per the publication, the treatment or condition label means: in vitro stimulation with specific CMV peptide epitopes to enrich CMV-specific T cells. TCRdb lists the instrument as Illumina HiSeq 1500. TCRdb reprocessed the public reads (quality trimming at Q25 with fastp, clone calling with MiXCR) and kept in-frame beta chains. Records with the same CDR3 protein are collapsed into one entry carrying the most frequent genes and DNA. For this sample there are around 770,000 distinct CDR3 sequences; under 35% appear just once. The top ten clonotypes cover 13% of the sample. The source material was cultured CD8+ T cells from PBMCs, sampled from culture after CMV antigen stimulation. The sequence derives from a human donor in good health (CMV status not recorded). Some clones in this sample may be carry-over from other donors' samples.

The encoded CDR3 is CASSHGEAYEQYF. The bases are TGTGCCAGCAGCCATGGGGAGGCGTACGAGCAGTACTTC. The rearranged segments are TRBV12-3 or TRBV12-4 and TRBJ2-7; tentative D gene TRBD2, with 6 bases matching. V lost 6 bases and J lost 4 bases; the stretch between them is 13 bases long. The CDR3 measures 13 amino acids from cysteine to phenylalanine. Kept here is only the CDR3 DNA, which spans 39 bases and is read in frame from base 1.